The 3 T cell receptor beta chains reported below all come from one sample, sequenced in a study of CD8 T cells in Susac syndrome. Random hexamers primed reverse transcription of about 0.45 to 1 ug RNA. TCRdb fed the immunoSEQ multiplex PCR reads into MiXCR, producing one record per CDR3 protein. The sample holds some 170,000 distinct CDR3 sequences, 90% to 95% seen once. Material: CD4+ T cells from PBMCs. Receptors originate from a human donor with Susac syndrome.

This chain's CDR3 is CSARGVALGGYTF. CDR3 in DNA: TGCAGTGCTAGGGGCGTAGCCCTCGGGGGCTACACCTTC. The J gene is TRBJ1-2, the V gene TRBV20-1; no firm D call. Trimming pared 3 bases from V and 8 bases from J, leaving 16 bases between. This CDR3 contains 13 residues. The germline gives CDR1 DFQATT, CDR2 SNEGSKA (reference sequence).

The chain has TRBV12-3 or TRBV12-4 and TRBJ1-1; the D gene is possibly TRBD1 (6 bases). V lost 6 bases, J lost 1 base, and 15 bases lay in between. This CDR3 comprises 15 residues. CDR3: CASRSSDRRNTEAFF. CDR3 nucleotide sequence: TGTGCCAGCAGGTCCTCCGACAGGAGGAACACTGAAGCTTTCTTT.

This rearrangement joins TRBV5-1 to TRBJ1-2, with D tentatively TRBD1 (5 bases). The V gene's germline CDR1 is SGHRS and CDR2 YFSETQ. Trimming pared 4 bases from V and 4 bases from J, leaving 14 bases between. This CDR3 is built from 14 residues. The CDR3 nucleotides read TGCGCCAGCAGCCACGGGACTTCCATCTATGGCTACACCTTC. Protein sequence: CASSHGTSIYGYTF.